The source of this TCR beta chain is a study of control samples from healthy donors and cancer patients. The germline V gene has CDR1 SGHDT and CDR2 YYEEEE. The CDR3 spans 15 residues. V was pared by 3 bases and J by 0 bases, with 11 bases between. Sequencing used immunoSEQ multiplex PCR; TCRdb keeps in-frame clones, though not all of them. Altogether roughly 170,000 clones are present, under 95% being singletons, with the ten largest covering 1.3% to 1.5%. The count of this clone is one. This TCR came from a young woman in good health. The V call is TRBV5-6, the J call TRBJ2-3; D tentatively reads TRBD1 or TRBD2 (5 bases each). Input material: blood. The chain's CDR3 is CASSYGTASTDTQYF. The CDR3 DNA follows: TGTGCCAGCAGCTATGGGACGGCTAGCACAGATACGCAGTATTTT.